This TCR beta chain was obtained from a study of molecular identifiers for immune sequencing clone quantification. TCRdb redid the calling of the PCR reads with MiXCR, one entry per CDR3 protein. The profile shows around 300,000 distinct CDR3 sequences, 24% of them singletons. V lost 0 bases and J lost 1, with 15 bases in between. Germline V gene lookup returns CDR1 MNHEY and CDR2 SVGEGT. The CDR3 has 17 amino acids. This clonotype turned up a few times. Sequencing was done on a sample of naive CD8+ T cells from blood, with Jurkat cell RNA spiked in. Subset here: FACS-sorted CD8+CD4-CCR7+CD45RA+ naive T cells. This chain joins TRBV6-2 or TRBV6-3 and TRBJ1-1; the D gene is possibly TRBD1 (5 bases). The receptor comes from a human donor in good health. Some libraries in this study had Jurkat cell RNA spiked in. CDR3 sequence reads: CASSYSLFGAPNTEAFF. CDR3 DNA sequence: TGTGCCAGCAGTTACTCGTTGTTCGGGGCCCCGAACACTGAAGCTTTCTTT.